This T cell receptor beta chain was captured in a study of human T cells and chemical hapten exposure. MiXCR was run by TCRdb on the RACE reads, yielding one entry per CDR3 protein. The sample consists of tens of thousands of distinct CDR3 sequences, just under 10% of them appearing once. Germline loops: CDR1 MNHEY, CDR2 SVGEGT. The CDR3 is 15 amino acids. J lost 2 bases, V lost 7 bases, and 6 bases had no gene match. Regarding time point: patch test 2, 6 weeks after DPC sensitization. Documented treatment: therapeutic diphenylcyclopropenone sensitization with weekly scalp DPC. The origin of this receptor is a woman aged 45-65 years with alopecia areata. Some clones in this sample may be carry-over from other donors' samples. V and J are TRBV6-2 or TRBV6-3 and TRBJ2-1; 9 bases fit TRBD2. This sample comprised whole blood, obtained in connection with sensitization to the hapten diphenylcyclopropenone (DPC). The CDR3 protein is CASKLASGTYNEQFF. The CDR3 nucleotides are TGTGCCAGCAAATTGGCTAGCGGGACCTACAATGAGCAGTTCTTC.